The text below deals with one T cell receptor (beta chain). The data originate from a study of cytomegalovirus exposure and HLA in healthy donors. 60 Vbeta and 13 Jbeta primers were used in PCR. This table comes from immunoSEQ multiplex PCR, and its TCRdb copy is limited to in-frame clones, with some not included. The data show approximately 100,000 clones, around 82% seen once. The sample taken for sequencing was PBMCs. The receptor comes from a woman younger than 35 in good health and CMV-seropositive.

The CDR3 sequence is CASSLGAGHGYTF. Written as DNA, the CDR3 is TGCGCCAGCAGCTTGGGCGCGGGGCATGGCTACACCTTC. V and J are TRBV5-1 and TRBJ1-2; tentatively, D is TRBD1 (5 bases). The germline V gene encodes CDR1 SGHRS and CDR2 YFSETQ. Deletions cut 0 bases from V and 6 bases from J, with 9 bases between. The CDR3 extends over 13 amino acids.